The present TCR beta chain was sequenced within a study of cytomegalovirus exposure and HLA in healthy donors. Findings and limits, study-wide: Earlier findings revealed that most TCR beta V segments proved productive either about 90% or about 30% of the time. Sequencing probably produced one cluster of sequence variants that were highly shared. A later analysis revealed that TCR association rates differed between HLA loci, peaking at DRB1 and bottoming out at HLA-C.

The PCR employed 60 Vbeta primers together with 13 Jbeta primers. Generated by immunoSEQ multiplex PCR, the TCRdb table keeps only in-frame clones and is missing some. The sample records under 200,000 clones, approximately 80% being singletons. A note on this clone: Its antigen is unknown.

The TCR originated in a woman aged 25 to 45 in good health and CMV-seronegative. The sequencing sample was made of PBMCs.

CDR3 sequence: CASSTSAYSDSYNEQFF. CDR3 bases: TGTGCCAGCAGTACATCGGCCTATAGCGATTCCTACAATGAGCAGTTCTTC. The rearrangement links TRBV2 to TRBJ2-1; a weak D match, TRBD2 (5 bases). From germline, CDR1 is SNHLY and CDR2 FYNNEI. The CDR3 runs 17 residues. Deletions cut 5 bases from V and 1 base from J, with 18 bases between.